This section outlines one T cell receptor beta chain sequence together with its context. Its target is not known. The data stem from a study of regulatory T cells in long-lasting Graves disease. Study details: By definition, persistent Graves' disease involved antithyroid drugs for over 5 years alongside positive TSH receptor antibodies.

Study-wide findings and caveats: Relative to newly diagnosed Graves' patients, persistent ones had lower TCR diversity. Not thyroid tissue but only peripheral blood was studied.

TCR beta libraries were built with iRepertoire HTBI primers and Arm-PCR of CDR3 regions. TCRdb independently ran MiXCR on the multiplex PCR reads; one entry per CDR3 protein. The data hold hundreds of thousands of distinct CDR3 sequences, with around 20% observed a single time. Regarding time point: persistent/refractory GD, antithyroid drugs over 5 years with positive TRAb. The TCR library used RNA extracted from PBMCs. Patients all came to the study from an endocrinology department in Xi'an, China. This receptor was obtained from a female donor with Graves disease. The starting material was peripheral blood mononuclear cells (PBMCs), obtained when the disease was refractory, from a patient treated with antithyroid drugs.

The CDR3 sequence: CASRPASGSDEQYF. In DNA form, the CDR3 reads TGCGCCAGCCGCCCGGCTAGCGGGAGTGACGAGCAGTACTTC. The V call is TRBV5-1, the J call TRBJ2-7; TRBD2 matches at 10 bases. The CDR3 has 14 residues. V shed 7 bases, J shed 5 bases, and the junction held 9 bases outside the gene matches. From germline, CDR1 is SGHRS and CDR2 YFSETQ.